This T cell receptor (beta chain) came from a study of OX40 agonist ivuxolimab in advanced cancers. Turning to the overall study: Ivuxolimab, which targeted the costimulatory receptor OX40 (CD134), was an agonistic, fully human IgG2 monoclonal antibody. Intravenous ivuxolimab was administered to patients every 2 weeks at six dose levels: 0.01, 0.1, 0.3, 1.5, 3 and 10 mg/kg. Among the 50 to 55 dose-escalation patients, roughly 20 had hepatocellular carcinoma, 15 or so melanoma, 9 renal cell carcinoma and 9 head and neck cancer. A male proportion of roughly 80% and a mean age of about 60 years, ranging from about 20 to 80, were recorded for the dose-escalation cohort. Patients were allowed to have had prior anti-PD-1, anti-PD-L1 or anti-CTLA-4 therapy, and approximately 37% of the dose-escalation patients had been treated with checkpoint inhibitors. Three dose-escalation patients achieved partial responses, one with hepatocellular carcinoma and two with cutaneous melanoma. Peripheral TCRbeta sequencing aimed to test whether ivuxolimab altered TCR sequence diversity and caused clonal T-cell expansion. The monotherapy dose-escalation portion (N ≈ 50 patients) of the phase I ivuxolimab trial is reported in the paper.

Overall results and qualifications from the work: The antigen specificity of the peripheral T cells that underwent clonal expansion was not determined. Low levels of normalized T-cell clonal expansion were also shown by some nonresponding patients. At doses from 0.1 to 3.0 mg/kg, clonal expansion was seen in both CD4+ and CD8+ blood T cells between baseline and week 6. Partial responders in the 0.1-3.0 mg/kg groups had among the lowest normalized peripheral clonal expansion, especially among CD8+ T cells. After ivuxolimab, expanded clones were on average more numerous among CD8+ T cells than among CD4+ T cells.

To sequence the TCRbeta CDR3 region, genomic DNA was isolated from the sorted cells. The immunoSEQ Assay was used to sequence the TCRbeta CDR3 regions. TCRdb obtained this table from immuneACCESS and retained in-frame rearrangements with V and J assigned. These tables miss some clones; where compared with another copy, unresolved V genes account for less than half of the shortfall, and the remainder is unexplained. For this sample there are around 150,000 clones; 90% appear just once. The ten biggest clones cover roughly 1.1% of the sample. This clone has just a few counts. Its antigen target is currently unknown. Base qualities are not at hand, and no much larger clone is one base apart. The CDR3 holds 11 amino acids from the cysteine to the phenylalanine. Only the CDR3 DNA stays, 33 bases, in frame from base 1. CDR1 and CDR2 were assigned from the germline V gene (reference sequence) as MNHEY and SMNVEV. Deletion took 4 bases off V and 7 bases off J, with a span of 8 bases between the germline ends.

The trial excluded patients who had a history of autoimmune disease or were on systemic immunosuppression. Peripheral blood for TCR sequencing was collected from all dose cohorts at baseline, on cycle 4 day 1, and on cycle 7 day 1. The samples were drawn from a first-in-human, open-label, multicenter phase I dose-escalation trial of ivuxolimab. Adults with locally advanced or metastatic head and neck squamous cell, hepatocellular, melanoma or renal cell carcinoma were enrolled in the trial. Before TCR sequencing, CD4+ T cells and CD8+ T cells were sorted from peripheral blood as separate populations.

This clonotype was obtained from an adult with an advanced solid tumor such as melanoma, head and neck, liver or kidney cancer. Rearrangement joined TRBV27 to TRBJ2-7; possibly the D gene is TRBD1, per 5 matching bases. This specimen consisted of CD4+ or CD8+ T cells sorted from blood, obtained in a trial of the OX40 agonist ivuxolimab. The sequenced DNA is TGTGCCAGCAGTTCCCCAGGGGAGCAGTACTTC. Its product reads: CASSSPGEQYF.